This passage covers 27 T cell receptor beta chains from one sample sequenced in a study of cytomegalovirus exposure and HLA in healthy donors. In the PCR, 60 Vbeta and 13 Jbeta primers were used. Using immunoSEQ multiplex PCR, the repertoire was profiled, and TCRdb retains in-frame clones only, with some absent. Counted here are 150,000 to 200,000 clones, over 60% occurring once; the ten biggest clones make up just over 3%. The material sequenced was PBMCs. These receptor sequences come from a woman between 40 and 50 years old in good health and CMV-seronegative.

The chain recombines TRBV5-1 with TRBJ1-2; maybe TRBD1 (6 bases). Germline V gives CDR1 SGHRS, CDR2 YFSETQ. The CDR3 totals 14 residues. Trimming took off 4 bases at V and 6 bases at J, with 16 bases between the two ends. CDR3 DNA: TGCGCCAGCAGCCCACCGCGGGGGGGCCATGGCTACACCTTC. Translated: CASSPPRGGHGYTF. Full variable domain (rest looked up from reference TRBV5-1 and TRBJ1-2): KAGVTQTPRYLIKTRGQQVTLSCSPISGHRSVSWYQQTPGQGLQFLFEYFSETQRNKGNFPGRFSGRQFSNSRSEMNVSTLELGDSALYLCASSPPRGGHGYTFGSGTRLTVV.

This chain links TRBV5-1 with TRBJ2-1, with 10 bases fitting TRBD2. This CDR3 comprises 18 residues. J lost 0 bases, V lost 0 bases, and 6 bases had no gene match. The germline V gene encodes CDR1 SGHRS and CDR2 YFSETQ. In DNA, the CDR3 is TGCGCCAGCAGCTTGGGTAGCGGGGGGACCGGCTCCTACAATGAGCAGTTCTTC. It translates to CASSLGSGGTGSYNEQFF. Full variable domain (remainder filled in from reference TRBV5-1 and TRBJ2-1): KAGVTQTPRYLIKTRGQQVTLSCSPISGHRSVSWYQQTPGQGLQFLFEYFSETQRNKGNFPGRFSGRQFSNSRSEMNVSTLELGDSALYLCASSLGSGGTGSYNEQFFGPGTRLTVL.

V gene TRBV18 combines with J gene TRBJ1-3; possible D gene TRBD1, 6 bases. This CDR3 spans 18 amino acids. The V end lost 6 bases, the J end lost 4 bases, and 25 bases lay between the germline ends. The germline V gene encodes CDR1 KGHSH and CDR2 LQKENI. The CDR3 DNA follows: TGTGCCAGCTCCCCGGATGTTGCGGGGGCCGCTGCGGGAAACACCATATATTTT. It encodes CASSPDVAGAAAGNTIYF. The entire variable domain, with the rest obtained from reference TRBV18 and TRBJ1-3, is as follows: NAGVMQNPRHLVRRRGQEARLRCSPMKGHSHVYWYRQLPEEGLKFMVYLQKENIIDESGMPKERFSAEFPKEGPSILRIQQVVRGDSAAYFCASSPDVAGAAAGNTIYFGEGSWLTVV.

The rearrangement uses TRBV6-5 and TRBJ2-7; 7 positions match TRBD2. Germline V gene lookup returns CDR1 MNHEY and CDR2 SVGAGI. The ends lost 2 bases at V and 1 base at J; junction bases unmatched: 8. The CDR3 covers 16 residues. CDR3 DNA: TGTGCCAGCAGTTACGGGGGGGGGATTCCATCCTACGAGCAGTACTTC. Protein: CASSYGGGIPSYEQYF.

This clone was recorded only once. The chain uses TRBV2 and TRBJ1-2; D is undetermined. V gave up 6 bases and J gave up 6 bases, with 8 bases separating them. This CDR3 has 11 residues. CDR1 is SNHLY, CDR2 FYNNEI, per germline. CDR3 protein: CASRDIDGYTF. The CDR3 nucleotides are TGTGCCAGCAGAGACATTGATGGCTACACCTTC.

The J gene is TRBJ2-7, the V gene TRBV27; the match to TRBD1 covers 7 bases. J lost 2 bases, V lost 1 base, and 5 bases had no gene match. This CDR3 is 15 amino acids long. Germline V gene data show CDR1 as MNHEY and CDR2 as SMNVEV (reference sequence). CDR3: CASSLWDRAPYEQYF. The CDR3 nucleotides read TGTGCCAGCAGTTTATGGGACAGAGCTCCCTACGAGCAGTACTTC.

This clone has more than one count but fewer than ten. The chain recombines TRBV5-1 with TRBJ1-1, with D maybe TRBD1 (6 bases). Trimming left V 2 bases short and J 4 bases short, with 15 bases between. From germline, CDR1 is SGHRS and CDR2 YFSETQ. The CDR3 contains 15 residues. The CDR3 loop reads CASSLTGPPFTEAFF. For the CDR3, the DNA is TGCGCCAGCAGCTTAACAGGGCCCCCGTTCACTGAAGCTTTCTTT.

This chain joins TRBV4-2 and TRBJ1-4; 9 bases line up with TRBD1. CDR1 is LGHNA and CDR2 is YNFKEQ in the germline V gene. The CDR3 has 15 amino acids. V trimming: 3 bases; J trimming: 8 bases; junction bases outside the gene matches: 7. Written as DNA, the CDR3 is TGTGCCAGCAGCCAGGGGCGGGACAGGGCCGAAAAACTGTTTTTT. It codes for CASSQGRDRAEKLFF.

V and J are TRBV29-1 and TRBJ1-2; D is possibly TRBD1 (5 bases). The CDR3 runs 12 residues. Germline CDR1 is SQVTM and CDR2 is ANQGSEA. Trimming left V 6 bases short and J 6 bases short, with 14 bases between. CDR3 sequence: CSVDLTVHGYTF. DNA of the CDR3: TGCAGCGTCGACCTGACAGTACATGGCTACACCTTC.

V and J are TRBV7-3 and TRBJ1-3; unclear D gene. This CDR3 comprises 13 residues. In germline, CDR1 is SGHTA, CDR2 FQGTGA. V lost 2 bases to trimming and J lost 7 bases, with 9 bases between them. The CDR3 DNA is TGTGCCAGCAGCTTATCGGCCGGGAACACCATATATTTT. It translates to CASSLSAGNTIYF.

The chain's CDR3 is CASSFQGLLNYGYTF. The CDR3 nucleotides are TGTGCCAGCAGTTTCCAGGGCCTTCTTAACTATGGCTACACCTTC. V is TRBV27 and J is TRBJ1-2, with D perhaps matching TRBD1 (5 bases). This CDR3 is built from 15 residues. The V and J ends lost 3 bases and 1 base respectively, with 12 bases between them. The germline CDR1 and CDR2 sequences are MNHEY and SMNVEV (reference sequence).

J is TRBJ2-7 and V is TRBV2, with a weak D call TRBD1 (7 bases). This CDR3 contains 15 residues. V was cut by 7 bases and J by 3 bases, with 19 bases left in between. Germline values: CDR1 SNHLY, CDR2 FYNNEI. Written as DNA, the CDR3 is TGTGCCAGCAATAGAGCCGGGACAGCGGGCTACGAGCAGTACTTC. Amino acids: CASNRAGTAGYEQYF.

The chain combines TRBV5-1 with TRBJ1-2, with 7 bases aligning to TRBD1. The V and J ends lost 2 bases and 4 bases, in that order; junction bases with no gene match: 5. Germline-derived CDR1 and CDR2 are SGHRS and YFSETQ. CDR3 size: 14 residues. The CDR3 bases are TGCGCCAGCAGCTTAAGACAGGGTACCTATGGCTACACCTTC. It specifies CASSLRQGTYGYTF.

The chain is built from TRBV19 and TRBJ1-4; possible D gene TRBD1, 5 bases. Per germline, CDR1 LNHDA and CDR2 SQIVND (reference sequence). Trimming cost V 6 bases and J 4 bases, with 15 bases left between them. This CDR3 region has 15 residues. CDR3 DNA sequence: TGTGCCAGTAGCGATCAGGGCGGATTTAATGAAAAACTGTTTTTT. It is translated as CASSDQGGFNEKLFF.

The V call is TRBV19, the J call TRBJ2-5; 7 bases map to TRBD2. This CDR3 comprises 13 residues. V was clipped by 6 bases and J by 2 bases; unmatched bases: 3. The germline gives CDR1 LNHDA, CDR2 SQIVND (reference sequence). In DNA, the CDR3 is TGTGCCAGTAGCTGGACTAGTCAAGAGACCCAGTACTTC. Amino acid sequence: CASSWTSQETQYF. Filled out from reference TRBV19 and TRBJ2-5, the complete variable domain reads DGGITQSPKYLFRKEGQNVTLSCEQNLNHDAMYWYRQDPGQGLRLIYYSQIVNDFQKGDIAEGYSVSREKKESFPLTVTSAQKNPTAFYLCASSWTSQETQYFGPGTRLLVL.

CDR3 DNA sequence: TGTGCCAGCAGTTACGGGACTGGGGGGGGTAATTCACCCCTCCACTTT. This codes for CASSYGTGGGNSPLHF. The gene calls are TRBV6-6 and TRBJ1-6, with D maybe TRBD1 (5 bases). Germline loops: CDR1 MNHNY, CDR2 SVGAGI (reference sequence). V lost 2 bases to trimming and J lost 6 bases, with 14 bases between them. This CDR3 is built from 16 residues.

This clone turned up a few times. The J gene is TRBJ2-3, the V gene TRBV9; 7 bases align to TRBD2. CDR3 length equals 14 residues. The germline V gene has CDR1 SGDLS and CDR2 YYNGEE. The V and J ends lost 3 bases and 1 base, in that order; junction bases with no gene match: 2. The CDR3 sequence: CASSESGGTDTQYF. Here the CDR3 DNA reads TGTGCCAGCAGCGAAAGCGGGGGCACAGATACGCAGTATTTT. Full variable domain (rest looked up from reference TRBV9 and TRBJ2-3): DSGVTQTPKHLITATGQRVTLRCSPRSGDLSVYWYQQSLDQGLQFLIQYYNGEERAKGNILERFSAQQFPDLHSELNLSSLELGDSALYFCASSESGGTDTQYFGPGTRLTVL.

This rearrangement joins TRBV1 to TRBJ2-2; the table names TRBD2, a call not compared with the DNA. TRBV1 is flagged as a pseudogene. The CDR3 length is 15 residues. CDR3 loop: CTSSRAGANTGELFF. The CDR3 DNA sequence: TGCACCAGCAGCCGGGCGGGGGCAAACACCGGGGAGCTGTTTTTT.

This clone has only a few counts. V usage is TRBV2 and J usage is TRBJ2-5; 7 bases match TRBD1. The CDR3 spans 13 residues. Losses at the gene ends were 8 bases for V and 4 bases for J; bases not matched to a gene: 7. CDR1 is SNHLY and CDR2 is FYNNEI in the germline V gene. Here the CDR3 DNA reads TGTGCCAGCCAAAGGGGGCGAGTAGAGACCCAGTACTTC. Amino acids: CASQRGRVETQYF.

The CDR3 sequence: CASRIQEQLYGYTF. The CDR3 DNA sequence: TGTGCCAGCAGAATACAGGAACAACTTTATGGCTACACCTTC. V usage is TRBV6-1 and J usage is TRBJ1-2, with a possible D match to TRBD1 (5 bases). The CDR3 sequence is 14 residues long. Germline V gene data show CDR1 as MNHNS and CDR2 as SASEGT. V lost 6 bases, J lost 5 bases, and 16 bases lay in between.

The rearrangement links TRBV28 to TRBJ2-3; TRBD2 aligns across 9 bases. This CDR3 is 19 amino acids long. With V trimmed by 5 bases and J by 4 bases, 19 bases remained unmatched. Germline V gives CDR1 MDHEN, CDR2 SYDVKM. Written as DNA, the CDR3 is TGTGCCAGCAGTCCCCCGGGTTGGGCGGGGGGGTTCGAGGCAGATACGCAGTATTTT. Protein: CASSPPGWAGGFEADTQYF.

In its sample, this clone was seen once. The CDR3 spells CASQIAPGTGSTGELFF. The CDR3 DNA reads TGCGCCAGCCAGATCGCACCCGGGACAGGGAGCACCGGGGAGCTGTTTTTT. This rearrangement joins TRBV5-1 to TRBJ2-2; TRBD1 matches at 9 bases. Per the germline V gene, CDR1 is SGHRS and CDR2 is YFSETQ. This CDR3 comprises 17 residues. With 7 bases clipped from V and 4 bases from J, the junction kept 14 bases outside the gene matches. Drawing the rest from reference TRBV5-1 and TRBJ2-2, the complete variable domain is KAGVTQTPRYLIKTRGQQVTLSCSPISGHRSVSWYQQTPGQGLQFLFEYFSETQRNKGNFPGRFSGRQFSNSRSEMNVSTLELGDSALYLCASQIAPGTGSTGELFFGEGSRLTVL.

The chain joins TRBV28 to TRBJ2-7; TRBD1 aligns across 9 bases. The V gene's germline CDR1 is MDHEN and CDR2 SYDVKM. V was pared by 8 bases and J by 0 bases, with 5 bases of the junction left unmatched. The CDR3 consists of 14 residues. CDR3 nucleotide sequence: TGTGCCAGCCGAGACAGGGGGGTCTCCTACGAGCAGTACTTC. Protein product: CASRDRGVSYEQYF.

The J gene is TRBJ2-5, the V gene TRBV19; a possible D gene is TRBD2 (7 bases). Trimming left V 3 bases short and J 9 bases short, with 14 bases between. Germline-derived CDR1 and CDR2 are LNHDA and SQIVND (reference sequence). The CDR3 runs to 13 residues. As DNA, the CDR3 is TGTGCCAGTAGTATCCCGGGGAGGGGGGCCCAGTACTTC. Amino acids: CASSIPGRGAQYF.

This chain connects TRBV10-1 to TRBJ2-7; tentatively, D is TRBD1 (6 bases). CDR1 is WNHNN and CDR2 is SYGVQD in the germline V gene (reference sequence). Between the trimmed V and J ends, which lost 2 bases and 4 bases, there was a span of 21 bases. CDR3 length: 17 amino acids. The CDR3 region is CASSEGIRGLRGYEQYF. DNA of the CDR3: TGCGCCAGCAGTGAGGGAATTAGGGGCCTAAGGGGGTACGAGCAGTACTTC.

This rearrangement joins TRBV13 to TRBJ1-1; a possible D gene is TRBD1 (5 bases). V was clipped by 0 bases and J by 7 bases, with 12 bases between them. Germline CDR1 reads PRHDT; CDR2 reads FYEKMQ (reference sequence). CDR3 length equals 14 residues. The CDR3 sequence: CASSLGRRGGEAFF. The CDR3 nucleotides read TGTGCCAGCAGCTTAGGCCGGCGGGGCGGTGAAGCTTTCTTT.

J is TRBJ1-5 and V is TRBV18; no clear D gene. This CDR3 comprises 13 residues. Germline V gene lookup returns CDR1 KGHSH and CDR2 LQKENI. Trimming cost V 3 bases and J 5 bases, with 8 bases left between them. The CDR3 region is CASSPLEDQPQHF. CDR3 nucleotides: TGTGCCAGCTCACCCCTAGAGGATCAGCCCCAGCATTTT.